Following are 14 T cell receptor beta chains from one sample sequenced in a study of blood T cell repertoires in COVID-19 (dated by TCRdb to between 2020 and 2021). The library was generated by the immunoSEQ multiplex PCR assay. TCRdb's version of the immuneACCESS table is confined to in-frame rearrangements and falls short of the full clone set. An unresolved V gene accounts for under half of the shortfall where checked; the remainder is of unknown origin. The sample includes around 300,000 clones, with 88% observed a single time. The ten largest clones capture around 0.9% of the sample. The material sequenced was PBMCs or T cells enriched from blood (not recorded which). Receptors originate from a woman younger than 45 who had recovered from COVID-19.

This clone has a handful of counts. The chain has TRBV27 and TRBJ1-2, with 9 bases matching TRBD1. V dropped 0 bases and J dropped 5; count of bases not matched to a gene: 4. CDR1 is MNHEY, CDR2 SMNVEV, per germline (reference sequence). The CDR3 spans 15 residues. The DNA of the CDR3 is TGTGCCAGCAGTTTATCAACAGGGGGCAATTATGGCTACACCTTC. Translating it yields CASSLSTGGNYGYTF.

The chain couples TRBV6-4 to TRBJ2-1; tentative D call: TRBD2 (6 bases). V lost 6 bases to trimming and J lost 0 bases, with 15 bases between them. The germline gives CDR1 MRHNA, CDR2 SNTAGT. CDR3 length: 16 amino acids. CDR3 sequence reads: CASSPGRGDSYNEQFF. Here the CDR3 DNA reads TGTGCCAGCAGCCCGGGGCGGGGCGACTCCTACAATGAGCAGTTCTTC.

The chain uses TRBV19 and TRBJ2-2; D remains unclear. Germline V gene sequence: CDR1 LNHDA, CDR2 SQIVND (reference sequence). With 3 bases removed from V and 8 bases from J, the gap between germline ends came to 10 bases. CDR3 size: 13 residues. The CDR3 bases are TGTGCCAGTAGTATTCGCGGTGCGGGGGAGCTGTTTTTT. Translating it yields CASSIRGAGELFF.

The chain links TRBV19 to TRBJ1-3, with 8 bases aligning to TRBD1. Trimming at V came to 3 bases and at J to 1 base, leaving 8 bases not matched to a gene. CDR3 length: 17 amino acids. Germline V CDR1 and CDR2: LNHDA, SQIVND (reference sequence). The CDR3 reads CASSIWDRTYSGNTIYF. The DNA of the CDR3 is TGTGCCAGTAGTATCTGGGACAGGACGTATTCTGGAAACACCATATATTTT. The full variable domain, completed using reference TRBV19 and TRBJ1-3, is DGGITQSPKYLFRKEGQNVTLSCEQNLNHDAMYWYRQDPGQGLRLIYYSQIVNDFQKGDIAEGYSVSREKKESFPLTVTSAQKNPTAFYLCASSIWDRTYSGNTIYFGEGSWLTVV.

This clone appeared once. The rearrangement uses TRBV5-4 and TRBJ1-1; the D gene is possibly TRBD1 (6 bases). V was trimmed by 4 bases and J by 0 bases, leaving 16 bases between them. This CDR3 has 16 residues. Looked up from germline, CDR1 is SGHNT and CDR2 is YYREEE (reference sequence). DNA for the CDR3: TGTGCCAGCAGCCCCGCCCGGGGGGGCATGAACACTGAAGCTTTCTTT. This encodes CASSPARGGMNTEAFF.

This chain joins TRBV7-9 and TRBJ1-1; 7 bases align to TRBD1. The J segment lost 5 bases and the V segment lost 6 bases, leaving 6 bases of the junction unmatched. CDR1 is SEHNR, CDR2 FQNEAQ, per germline (reference sequence). The CDR3 sequence is 13 residues long. The CDR3 reads CASRPTGSTEAFF. The CDR3 nucleotides are TGTGCCAGCAGGCCGACAGGGTCGACTGAAGCTTTCTTT.

This rearrangement joins TRBV3-1 (or the pseudogene TRBV3-2) to TRBJ2-1; D may be TRBD2 (5 bases). The V gene lost 0 bases and the J gene lost 1 base, with 19 bases spanning the gap. Germline-derived CDR1 and CDR2 are LGHDT and YNNKEL (reference sequence). This CDR3 spans 19 amino acids. Written as DNA, the CDR3 is TGTGCCAGCAGCCAAGACGCCCCGGGGATGGAGCAGTCCTACAATGAGCAGTTCTTC. Protein product: CASSQDAPGMEQSYNEQFF.

The rearrangement links TRBV19 to TRBJ1-1; the match to TRBD1 covers 9 bases. The V segment lost 4 bases and the J segment 3 bases; nucleotides outside the gene matches: 3. The CDR3 consists of 14 residues. Germline V lookup: CDR1 LNHDA, CDR2 SQIVND (reference sequence). The CDR3: CASSTRTGDTEAFF. CDR3 DNA: TGTGCCAGTAGTACTCGGACAGGGGACACTGAAGCTTTCTTT.

The chain carries TRBV28 and TRBJ1-2, with a possible D match to TRBD1 (5 bases). There are 11 residues in the CDR3. Germline V CDR1 and CDR2: MDHEN, SYDVKM. Trimming removed 7 bases from V and 7 bases from J, with 10 bases in between. The DNA for the CDR3 is TGTGCCAGCACTCAGGGATCTGGCTACACCTTC. This codes for CASTQGSGYTF.

J is TRBJ1-2 and V is TRBV18; D gene ambiguous. Germline lookup yields CDR1 KGHSH and CDR2 LQKENI. Trimming took off 6 bases at V and 4 bases at J, with 9 bases between the two ends. This CDR3 has 12 amino acids. This CDR3 reads CASSPPVYGYTF. Written as DNA, the CDR3 is TGTGCCAGCTCCCCCCCGGTCTATGGCTACACCTTC.

The chain has TRBV18 and TRBJ2-3; D may be TRBD2 (5 bases). The ends were cut back, 6 bases at V and 2 bases at J, with 9 bases in the middle. This CDR3 contains 13 residues. Germline V gene data show CDR1 as KGHSH and CDR2 as LQKENI. CDR3 in amino acids: CASSRGITDTQYF. The CDR3 bases are TGTGCCAGCTCTCGGGGAATCACAGATACGCAGTATTTT.

The chain couples TRBV27 to TRBJ2-5, with a possible D match to TRBD2 (7 bases). Trimming took 6 bases from V and 5 from J, leaving 16 bases between them. The germline CDR1 and CDR2 sequences are MNHEY and SMNVEV (reference sequence). The CDR3 loop spans 14 amino acids. The CDR3 spells CASRLGLGGETQYF. The CDR3 DNA reads as TGTGCCAGCAGACTCGGACTAGGGGGGGAGACCCAGTACTTC.

J is TRBJ2-4 and V is TRBV7-2; D is uncertain. This CDR3 is 16 amino acids long. The V end lost 5 bases, the J end lost 1 base, and 15 bases lay between the germline ends. Germline lookup yields CDR1 SGHTA and CDR2 FQGNSA. CDR3 coding DNA: TGTGCCAGCAGCCCTTCCAGGCTGATGGCCAAAAACATTCAGTACTTC. It is translated as CASSPSRLMAKNIQYF.

The V call is TRBV7-9, the J call TRBJ2-1; TRBD2 matches at 12 bases. With V trimmed by 5 bases and J by 3 bases, 5 bases remained unmatched. Per germline, CDR1 SEHNR and CDR2 FQNEAQ (reference sequence). The CDR3 sequence is 16 residues long. CDR3 sequence: CASSPRGLAGYNEQFF. Written as DNA, the CDR3 is TGTGCCAGCAGCCCACGGGGACTAGCGGGCTACAATGAGCAGTTCTTC. Using reference TRBV7-9 and TRBJ2-1 for the parts outside the CDR3, the full variable domain is DTGVSQNPRHKITKRGQNVTFRCDPISEHNRLYWYRQTLGQGPEFLTYFQNEAQLEKSRLLSDRFSAERPKGSFSTLEIQRTEQGDSAMYLCASSPRGLAGYNEQFFGPGTRLTVL.